The source of this T cell receptor beta chain is a study of spatial heterogeneity in lung cancer. Findings and limits, study-wide: Resection blood, more than follow-up blood, showed ubiquitous expanded tumor TCRs.

Every individual TCR cDNA molecule carried its own unique molecular identifier, which allowed correction of PCR and sequencing errors. MiXCR was run by TCRdb on the 5' RACE reads, yielding one entry per CDR3 protein. Of 45,000 to 55,000 distinct CDR3 sequences detected, 12% appear once; the ten largest clones hold 32%. Time point reported: blood at routine non-recurrence follow-up after resection. The germline gives CDR1 SGHTA, CDR2 FQGNSA. There are 13 residues in the CDR3. V shed 2 bases and J shed 1 base, with 3 bases lying between them. This clonotype was recorded a few times. Its antigen remains unknown.

The clonotype originates from a male donor with early-stage non-small cell lung cancer. This chain connects TRBV7-2 to TRBJ1-3; D remains ambiguous. This specimen consisted of PBMCs, obtained at follow-up. DNA for the CDR3: TGTGCCAGCAGCTTACCTTCTGGAAACACCATATATTTT. It specifies CASSLPSGNTIYF.